The 15 T cell receptor beta chains in this list originate from one sample, sequenced in a study of chemoradiotherapy in HPV16-positive cancers. The repertoire was sequenced with immunoSEQ multiplex PCR; TCRdb's copy has only in-frame clones and lacks some. The sample lists 20,000 to 25,000 clones, approximately 95% seen once, with 2.7% in the top ten. This specimen was collected from a patient who underwent chemoradiotherapy. The source of these receptors is a human donor with HPV-associated anogenital cancer.

The chain has TRBV30 and TRBJ1-5; D remains unclear. The CDR3 extends over 14 amino acids. The V gene lost 0 bases and the J gene lost 2 bases, with 8 bases spanning the gap. Germline V lookup: CDR1 GTSNPN, CDR2 SVGIG (reference sequence). CDR3 amino acids: CAWSVTQRNQPQHF. CDR3 coding DNA: TGTGCCTGGAGTGTAACTCAGCGCAATCAGCCCCAGCATTTT.

The chain carries TRBV7-9 and TRBJ2-3, with 12 bases identical to TRBD2. The length of the CDR3 is 17 residues. Germline-derived CDR1 and CDR2 are SEHNR and FQNEAQ (reference sequence). V gave up 0 bases and J gave up 3 bases; unmatched junction bases: 4. CDR3 loop: CASSLATSGGKTDTQYF. In nucleotides, the CDR3 is TGTGCCAGCAGCTTAGCGACTAGCGGGGGAAAGACAGATACGCAGTATTTT.

This clone was observed once. The chain joins TRBV28 to TRBJ1-2, with 10 bases fitting TRBD1. The CDR3 extends over 18 amino acids. The ends lost 2 bases at V and 1 base at J; junction bases unmatched: 10. CDR1 is MDHEN, CDR2 SYDVKM, per germline. The CDR3 nucleotides are TGTGCCAGCAGTTTACCGGGACAGGGGCGAATCTTTAACTATGGCTACACCTTC. Amino acids: CASSLPGQGRIFNYGYTF.

This chain joins TRBV10-3 and TRBJ2-7, with a tentative D call TRBD2 (6 bases). Germline CDR1 and CDR2: ENHRY and SYGVKD. The V end lost 5 bases, the J end lost 0 bases, and 17 bases lay between the germline ends. This CDR3 region has 16 residues. The CDR3 region is CAISPFLAVSSYEQYF. Here the CDR3 DNA reads TGTGCCATCAGTCCTTTTTTAGCGGTAAGCTCCTACGAGCAGTACTTC.

This sequence joins TRBV5-6 and TRBJ2-2; perhaps TRBD1 as D (5 bases). Germline CDR1 and CDR2: SGHDT and YYEEEE. This CDR3 is built from 15 residues. V was trimmed by 0 bases and J by 5 bases, leaving 11 bases between them. The CDR3 loop is CASSLAQVRTGELFF. The CDR3 DNA reads TGTGCCAGCAGCTTGGCACAGGTTAGGACCGGGGAGCTGTTTTTT. The variable domain in full, with the rest retrieved from reference TRBV5-6 and TRBJ2-2, is DAGVTQSPTHLIKTRGQQVTLRCSPKSGHDTVSWYQQALGQGPQFIFQYYEEEERQRGNFPDRFSGHQFPNYSSELNVNALLLGDSALYLCASSLAQVRTGELFFGEGSRLTVL.

This clone was detected once. V usage is TRBV19 and J usage is TRBJ2-1, with D hard to call. The CDR3 runs 14 residues. V was cut by 5 bases and J by 4 bases, with 12 bases left in between. Germline V gene sequence: CDR1 LNHDA, CDR2 SQIVND (reference sequence). CDR3 bases: TGTGCCAGTAGTGCCTACACAATTTACAATGAGCAGTTCTTC. Its translation is CASSAYTIYNEQFF. Together with reference TRBV19 and TRBJ2-1, the CDR3 gives the full variable domain: DGGITQSPKYLFRKEGQNVTLSCEQNLNHDAMYWYRQDPGQGLRLIYYSQIVNDFQKGDIAEGYSVSREKKESFPLTVTSAQKNPTAFYLCASSAYTIYNEQFFGPGTRLTVL.

The J gene is TRBJ1-5, the V gene TRBV6-5, with a tentative D call TRBD1 (5 bases). The CDR3 loop spans 13 amino acids. Germline V gives CDR1 MNHEY, CDR2 SVGAGI. V lost 10 bases and J lost 2, with 12 bases in between. CDR3 in amino acids: CATAGRGNQPQHF. Here the CDR3 DNA reads TGTGCCACCGCAGGCAGGGGCAATCAGCCCCAGCATTTT.

The V gene is TRBV28, the J gene TRBJ1-4; unclear D gene. Per the germline V gene, CDR1 is MDHEN and CDR2 is SYDVKM. The CDR3 runs 15 residues. The V end was cut by 4 bases, the J end by 5 bases, with 14 bases between. Here the CDR3 DNA reads TGTGCCAGCAGTTGGGTTGGATGGGGAAATGAAAAACTGTTTTTT. Translated, it gives CASSWVGWGNEKLFF.

V usage is TRBV5-1 and J usage is TRBJ2-3; 7 bases align to TRBD2. The CDR3 spans 17 residues. Trimming removed 0 bases from V and 3 bases from J; junction bases left unmatched: 10. Germline V CDR1 and CDR2: SGHRS, YFSETQ. The CDR3 nucleotides are TGCGCCAGCAGCTTGGTAGCGGCGGGAGCAGGGACAGATACGCAGTATTTT. Translation: CASSLVAAGAGTDTQYF. Together with reference TRBV5-1 and TRBJ2-3, the CDR3 gives the full variable domain: KAGVTQTPRYLIKTRGQQVTLSCSPISGHRSVSWYQQTPGQGLQFLFEYFSETQRNKGNFPGRFSGRQFSNSRSEMNVSTLELGDSALYLCASSLVAAGAGTDTQYFGPGTRLTVL.

This chain links TRBV6-1 with TRBJ2-7; TRBD1 matches at 7 bases. This CDR3 is built from 14 residues. The V gene's germline CDR1 is MNHNS and CDR2 SASEGT. V shed 5 bases, J shed 1 base, and the junction held 5 bases outside the gene matches. Written as DNA, the CDR3 is TGTGCCAGCAGTCCGGGACAGAGGTCCTACGAGCAGTACTTC. Residues: CASSPGQRSYEQYF.

This clone was seen just once. The chain employs TRBV29-1 and TRBJ2-7; the D is unclear. CDR3 length: 12 amino acids. V was trimmed by 4 bases and J by 3 bases, leaving 10 bases between them. Germline values: CDR1 SQVTM, CDR2 ANQGSEA. The chain's CDR3 is CSVVGKNYEQYF. CDR3 sequence (DNA): TGCAGCGTTGTGGGGAAAAACTACGAGCAGTACTTC.

The CDR3 DNA follows: TGCGCCAGCAGCGCGGGGCGGGGAGGTAGCACAGATACGCAGTATTTT. Its translation: CASSAGRGGSTDTQYF. This chain uses TRBV5-1 with TRBJ2-3; D is possibly TRBD2 (6 bases). CDR3 size: 16 residues. Germline V lookup: CDR1 SGHRS, CDR2 YFSETQ. V was clipped by 4 bases and J by 0 bases, with 15 bases between them.

The V call is TRBV5-1, the J call TRBJ2-6; a possible D gene is TRBD1 (6 bases). The CDR3 consists of 17 residues. CDR1 is SGHRS, CDR2 YFSETQ, per germline. Trimming stripped 3 bases from V and 2 bases from J, with 15 bases between. The CDR3 region has the DNA TGCGCCAGCAGCTCACAGGGTGGTGAGACTGGGGCCAACGTCCTGACTTTC. This gives the protein CASSSQGGETGANVLTF. Drawing the rest from reference TRBV5-1 and TRBJ2-6, the complete variable domain is KAGVTQTPRYLIKTRGQQVTLSCSPISGHRSVSWYQQTPGQGLQFLFEYFSETQRNKGNFPGRFSGRQFSNSRSEMNVSTLELGDSALYLCASSSQGGETGANVLTFGAGSRLTVL.

This chain links TRBV27 with TRBJ1-2; TRBD1 aligns across 10 bases. Germline V lookup: CDR1 MNHEY, CDR2 SMNVEV (reference sequence). CDR3 length: 17 amino acids. Losses at the gene ends were 3 bases for V and 1 base for J; bases not matched to a gene: 8. The CDR3 nucleotides are TGTGCCAGCAGTTTTACAGGACAGGGGGGAAGTAACTATGGCTACACCTTC. It translates to CASSFTGQGGSNYGYTF.

This chain connects TRBV7-2 to TRBJ1-5, with D maybe TRBD1 (5 bases). V lost 5 bases and J 3 bases, leaving 14 bases between the germline ends. The germline V gene has CDR1 SGHTA and CDR2 FQGNSA. The length of the CDR3 is 15 residues. CDR3 residues: CASSPPGRINQPQHF. CDR3 DNA sequence: TGTGCCAGCAGCCCCCCGGGACGGATCAATCAGCCCCAGCATTTT.